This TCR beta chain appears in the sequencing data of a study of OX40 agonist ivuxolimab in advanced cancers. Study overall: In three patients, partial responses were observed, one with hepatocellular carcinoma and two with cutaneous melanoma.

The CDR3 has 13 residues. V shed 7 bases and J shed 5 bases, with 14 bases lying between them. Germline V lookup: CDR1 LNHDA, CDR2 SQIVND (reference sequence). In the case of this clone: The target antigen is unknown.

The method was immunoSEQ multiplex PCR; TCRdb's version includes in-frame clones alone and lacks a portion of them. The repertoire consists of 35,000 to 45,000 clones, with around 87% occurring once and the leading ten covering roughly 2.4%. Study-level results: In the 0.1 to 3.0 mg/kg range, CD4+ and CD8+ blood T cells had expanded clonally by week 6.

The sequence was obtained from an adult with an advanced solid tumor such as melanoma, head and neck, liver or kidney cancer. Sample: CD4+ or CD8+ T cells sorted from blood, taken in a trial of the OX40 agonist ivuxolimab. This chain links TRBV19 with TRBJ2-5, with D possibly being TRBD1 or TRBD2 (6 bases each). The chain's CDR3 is CASTRGPRETQYF. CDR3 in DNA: TGTGCCAGTACCCGGGGGCCTCGGGAGACCCAGTACTTC. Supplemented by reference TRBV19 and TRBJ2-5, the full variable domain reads DGGITQSPKYLFRKEGQNVTLSCEQNLNHDAMYWYRQDPGQGLRLIYYSQIVNDFQKGDIAEGYSVSREKKESFPLTVTSAQKNPTAFYLCASTRGPRETQYFGPGTRLLVL.